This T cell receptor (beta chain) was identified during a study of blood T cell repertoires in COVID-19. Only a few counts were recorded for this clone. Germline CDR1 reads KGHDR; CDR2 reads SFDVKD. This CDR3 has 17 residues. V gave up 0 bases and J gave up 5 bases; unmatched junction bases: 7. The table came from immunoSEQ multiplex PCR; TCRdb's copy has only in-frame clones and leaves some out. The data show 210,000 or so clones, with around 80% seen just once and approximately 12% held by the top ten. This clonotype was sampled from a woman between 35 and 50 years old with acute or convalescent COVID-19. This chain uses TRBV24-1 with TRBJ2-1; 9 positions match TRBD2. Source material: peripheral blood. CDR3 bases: TGTGCCACCAGTGATTTGCGTCGCGGGAGGGGGGACAATGAGCAGTTCTTC. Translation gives CATSDLRRGRGDNEQFF.